This T cell receptor (beta chain) emerged from a study of a mutant IDH1 vaccine in newly diagnosed glioma. Study-wide background: Vaccines were begun 4-6 weeks after radiotherapy alone, or with temozolomide cycles. Receipt of radiotherapy, temozolomide, or both preceded the study, and most received both.

Only in-frame clones appear in the TCRdb table, and some are missing; sequencing was by immunoSEQ multiplex PCR. In the table there are over 35,000 clones, approximately 90% of which are singletons. Study-level findings and limits: Of all patients, 85% to 95% showed vaccine-induced immune responses.

The time point was: week 5, during vaccination. The vaccine gave 300 ug of a 20-mer mutant IDH1 peptide subcutaneously per dose. On this clone: Its target is unknown.

This CDR3 contains 21 residues. The germline CDR1 and CDR2 sequences are MGHRA and YSYEKL. The V gene end was trimmed by 0 bases and the J gene end by 0 bases; junction bases not matched to a gene: 11. Sequences were derived from PBMCs, sampled from a glioma patient whose treatment included an IDH1 peptide vaccine. The sequence came from a man aged 50 to 59 with glioma. J is TRBJ2-3 and V is TRBV4-1; 14 nucleotides line up with TRBD2. This CDR3 is CASSQEGGLAGDLGSTDTQYF. As DNA, the CDR3 is TGCGCCAGCAGCCAAGAGGGGGGACTAGCGGGAGATTTGGGAAGCACAGATACGCAGTATTTT.